This T cell receptor (beta chain) was recovered during a study of blood T cell repertoires in COVID-19 (dated by TCRdb to the early 2020s). For the wider study: Collaborator samples came from the United States, Italy and Spain and covered acute and convalescent phases of COVID-19. The prospective study material was composed of cDNA or gDNA derived from T cells, B-cell-depleted T cells, or PBMCs. The dataset comprised deeply sampled blood TCRbeta repertoires from subjects exposed to, actively infected with, or recovered from COVID-19. The repertoires were released in a freely available public database intended as a resource for research on the immune response to SARS-CoV-2. Samples were obtained from the ongoing ImmuneRACE study (first 160 participants) and from about 1,300 subjects provided by 6 global collaborators. Sample metadata almost always included a de-identified subject ID, COVID-19 status, age in years and sex. Where HLA class I and class II types were available, the types were taken from metadata supplied by the sample provider, not from assay-based typing.

To note about this clone: Its antigen is not yet known. No base quality information exists; no much larger clone differs at one position.

TCRbeta CDR3 regions were amplified from genomic DNA using the immunoSEQ Assay, a bias-controlled multiplex PCR. In the original analysis: The number of nucleated cells in each sample was estimated by amplification of reference gene primers within the assay. Sequence reads were collapsed and filtered to measure the absolute abundance of every unique TCRbeta CDR3 rearrangement. For each sample, productive Simpson clonality was calculated as the square root of Simpson's diversity index over productive rearrangements. TCRdb re-hosts the immuneACCESS table, in-frame sequences only. Its copies lack some clones; in the studies checked, an unresolved V gene accounts for under half of them, and the cause for the rest is not known. That table is the source of V, J and clone size, and D and trimming were worked out from the DNA. Within this sample are 70,000 or so clones, with around three quarters of them counted one time only. The biggest ten clones account for less than 40% of the sample.

Collaborating institutions collected whole blood in K2EDTA tubes following their own protocols. For TCRbeta analysis, collaborator samples were shipped as frozen whole blood, as isolated PBMCs, or as DNA extracted from either sample type. Trimming takes 2 bases off V and 0 bases off J; junction bases not matched to a gene: 8. Looking up the germline V gene (reference sequence) yields CDR1 LNHDA and CDR2 SQIVND. Reading from cysteine to phenylalanine, the CDR3 counts 18 amino acids. CDR3 DNA is the only sequence kept; it has 54 bases, read in frame from the first base. What the research found in general, with its limitations: The amount of clinical and demographic metadata varied by source and participant and was provided uncurated.

The source material was peripheral blood. The TCR originated in a woman in her sixties or seventies with acute or convalescent COVID-19. Rearrangement joined TRBV19 to TRBJ1-5; 9 of the junction bases match TRBD1. The CDR3 amino acid sequence is: CASSITGQGFDSNQPQHF. The DNA sequence is given as TGTGCCAGTAGTATAACGGGACAGGGATTCGATAGCAATCAGCCCCAGCATTTT.